A single sample is the source of the 9 T cell receptor beta chains below, sequenced in a study of cytomegalovirus exposure and HLA in healthy donors. The repertoire was sequenced with immunoSEQ multiplex PCR; TCRdb's copy has only in-frame clones and lacks some. The sample shows approximately 120,000 clones, about 88% of them seen only once. The sequenced sample consisted of PBMCs. Receptor source: a woman aged 18-29 years in good health and CMV-seronegative.

V is TRBV7-9 and J is TRBJ1-1; the D is unclear. The CDR3 covers 13 residues. V was cut by 1 base and J by 4 bases, with 7 bases left in between. Germline CDR1 reads SEHNR; CDR2 reads FQNEAQ (reference sequence). As DNA, the CDR3 is TGTGCCAGCAGCTTAGGAGGGAGCACTGAAGCTTTCTTT. This sequence encodes CASSLGGSTEAFF.

The chain uses TRBV27 and TRBJ2-1; D might be TRBD2 (6 bases). CDR1 is MNHEY and CDR2 is SMNVEV in the germline V gene (reference sequence). The CDR3 spans 12 residues. Trimming took off 4 bases at V and 6 bases at J, with 7 bases between the two ends. For the CDR3, the DNA is TGTGCCAGCAGTTCGGGACTCAATGAGCAGTTCTTC. It encodes CASSSGLNEQFF.

The chain is built from TRBV6-6 and TRBJ2-3; 10 bases are a match to TRBD1. Trimming took 5 bases from V and 3 from J; bases not matched to a gene: 2. Per germline, CDR1 MNHNY and CDR2 SVGAGI (reference sequence). CDR3 length equals 14 residues. As DNA, the CDR3 is TGTGCCAGCAGTGGGACAGGGGTTACAGATACGCAGTATTTT. Protein: CASSGTGVTDTQYF.

The V and J genes are TRBV2 and TRBJ2-1, with TRBD2 identical over 9 bases. J lost 10 bases, V lost 6 bases, and 7 bases had no gene match. The CDR3 spans 13 residues. The germline V gene has CDR1 SNHLY and CDR2 FYNNEI. The CDR3 DNA sequence: TGTGCCAGCAGGAGGGATGCGGGGGGGGAGCAGTTCTTC. Protein: CASRRDAGGEQFF.

The rearrangement uses TRBV5-1 and TRBJ2-7; 8 bases align to TRBD1. The CDR3 is 13 amino acids. With 2 bases clipped from V and 3 bases from J, the junction kept 1 base outside the gene matches. Germline-derived CDR1 and CDR2 are SGHRS and YFSETQ. The CDR3 loop is CASSLTGGYEQYV. The CDR3 DNA follows: TGCGCCAGCAGCTTAACAGGGGGCTACGAGCAGTACGTC.

The gene calls are TRBV29-1 and TRBJ1-1, with no clear D. The CDR3 covers 14 residues. Germline loops: CDR1 SQVTM, CDR2 ANQGSEA. Deletions cut 7 bases from V and 1 base from J, with 16 bases between. The CDR3 DNA follows: TGCAGCGAGCACCCAAAAGGGAGGAACACTGAAGCTTTCTTT. Encoded protein: CSEHPKGRNTEAFF.

The V and J genes are TRBV18 and TRBJ1-2; tentatively, D is TRBD1 (6 bases). CDR1 is KGHSH, CDR2 LQKENI, per germline. The V end lost 0 bases, the J end lost 7 bases, and 9 bases lay between the germline ends. The CDR3 is 13 amino acids. CDR3 DNA sequence: TGTGCCAGCTCACCACCAGGGGGTAGTGGCTACACCTTC. Residues: CASSPPGGSGYTF.

The count of this clone is one. V gene TRBV28 combines with J gene TRBJ1-2; 9 nucleotides match TRBD1. The ends lost 4 bases at V and 6 bases at J; junction bases unmatched: 9. CDR3 length equals 15 residues. Germline V lookup: CDR1 MDHEN, CDR2 SYDVKM. CDR3 nucleotides: TGTGCCAGCAGTTCCATTATACAGGGGGCGGATGGCTACACCTTC. Protein: CASSSIIQGADGYTF.

The chain uses TRBV29-1 and TRBJ1-4, with 8 bases fitting TRBD1. This CDR3 spans 13 amino acids. The V gene's germline CDR1 is SQVTM and CDR2 ANQGSEA. V lost 6 bases, J lost 1 base, and 1 base stayed unmatched. The CDR3 sequence: CSVDRGTNEKLFF. The CDR3 DNA follows: TGCAGCGTAGACAGGGGAACTAATGAAAAACTGTTTTTT.